This T cell receptor (beta chain) was sequenced during a study of regulatory T cells in long-lasting Graves disease. About the study: In persistent Graves' disease, antithyroid drugs had been taken for over 5 years and TSH receptor antibodies stayed positive.

Study-level results: Comparison showed that persistent patients shared more public clonotypes (about 2,700) than new patients (nearly 1,000). Newly diagnosed Graves' patients had higher TCR diversity than persistent ones. Persistent disease preferred TRBV28, TRBJ1-2 and TRBJ2-5; new disease, TRBV20-1 and TRBJ2-1.

About this clonotype itself: Its antigen is still unknown. With a much larger clone just one base away, this may be a read error.

Library construction for TCR beta used iRepertoire HTBI primers and Arm-PCR of CDR3 regions. TCRdb analysed the multiplex PCR reads with MiXCR anew, one entry per CDR3 protein. The repertoire holds 400,000 or so distinct CDR3 sequences, with more than 20% as singletons. Trimming took 7 bases from V and 7 from J, leaving 10 bases between them. The CDR3 runs 12 residues. This sample's time point: persistent/refractory GD, antithyroid drugs over 5 years with positive TRAb. There was RNA extracted from PBMCs, and the TCR library was made from it. Sequenced material: peripheral blood mononuclear cells (PBMCs), taken when the disease was refractory, from a patient treated with antithyroid drugs. The chain joins TRBV12-3 or TRBV12-4 to TRBJ2-2; D is ambiguous. This TCR was recovered from a female donor with Graves disease. CDR3 loop: CASNFVGGELFF. CDR3 DNA sequence: TGTGCCAGCAATTTTGTGGGCGGGGAGCTGTTTTTT.